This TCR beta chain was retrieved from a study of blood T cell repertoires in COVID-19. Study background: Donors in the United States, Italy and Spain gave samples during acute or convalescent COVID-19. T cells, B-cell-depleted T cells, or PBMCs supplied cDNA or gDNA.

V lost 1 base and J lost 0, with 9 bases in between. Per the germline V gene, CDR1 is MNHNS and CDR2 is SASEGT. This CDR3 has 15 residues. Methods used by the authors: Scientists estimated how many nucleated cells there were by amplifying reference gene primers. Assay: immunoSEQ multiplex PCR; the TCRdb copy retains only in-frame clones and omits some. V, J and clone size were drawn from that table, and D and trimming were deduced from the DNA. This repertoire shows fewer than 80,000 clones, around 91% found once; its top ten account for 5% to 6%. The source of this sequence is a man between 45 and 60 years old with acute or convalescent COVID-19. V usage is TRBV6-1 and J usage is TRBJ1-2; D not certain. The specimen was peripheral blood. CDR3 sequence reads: CASSEVRQANYGYTF. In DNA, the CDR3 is TGTGCCAGCAGTGAAGTACGGCAGGCTAACTATGGCTACACCTTC.